The next 22 T cell receptor beta chains were all read from a single sample in a study of cytomegalovirus exposure and HLA in healthy donors. This PCR relied on a set of 60 Vbeta primers and 13 Jbeta primers. Clones were sequenced by immunoSEQ multiplex PCR, and TCRdb holds only the in-frame ones, with some missing. This sample yields over 95,000 clones, of which approximately 67% are seen a single time; roughly 8.3% belongs to the top ten. Sequenced material: PBMCs. These receptors were taken from a young man in good health and CMV-seropositive.

This clone showed up just a few times. V and J are TRBV6-5 and TRBJ2-7; tentatively, D is TRBD1 (6 bases). This CDR3 comprises 15 residues. With 6 bases removed from V and 4 bases from J, the gap between germline ends came to 19 bases. Per germline, CDR1 MNHEY and CDR2 SVGAGI. The CDR3 spells CASRSLQDRTYEQYV. Written as DNA, the CDR3 is TGTGCCAGCAGATCCCTTCAGGACAGAACTTACGAGCAGTACGTC.

This chain connects TRBV7-9 to TRBJ2-2; 9 bases are shared with TRBD1. Germline-derived CDR1 and CDR2 are SEHNR and FQNEAQ (reference sequence). V lost 2 bases to trimming and J lost 4 bases; unmatched junction nucleotides: 5. The CDR3 totals 16 residues. CDR3 nucleotide sequence: TGTGCCAGCAGCTTATTGGGACAGGGCTCCACCGGGGAGCTGTTTTTT. Protein product: CASSLLGQGSTGELFF.

This clone was found a few times. The limits of the CDR3 on the DNA are not certain, so only TCRdb's listed CDR3 is given. The V and J genes are TRBV30 and TRBJ2-2; the table's TRBD2 call for D was not verified on the DNA. Ends included, the CDR3 has 12 residues. Germline-derived CDR1 and CDR2 are GTSNPN and SVGIG (reference sequence). The CDR3 is CAWSFGAGELFF.

J is TRBJ2-7 and V is TRBV6-6, with D possibly matching TRBD2 (6 bases). V gave up 2 bases and J gave up 1 base, with 6 bases separating them. The CDR3 length is 13 residues. Looked up from germline, CDR1 is MNHNY and CDR2 is SVGAGI (reference sequence). CDR3 sequence reads: CASSYRGSYEQYF. In DNA, the CDR3 is TGTGCCAGCAGTTACCGGGGGTCCTACGAGCAGTACTTC.

J is TRBJ2-5 and V is TRBV4-1, with a possible D match to TRBD1 (6 bases). There are 13 residues in the CDR3. In germline, CDR1 is MGHRA, CDR2 YSYEKL. The V end was cut by 4 bases, the J end by 1 base, with 7 bases between. CDR3 nucleotides: TGCGCCAGCAGCCGGGGGCCCCAAGAGACCCAGTACTTC. Translated, it gives CASSRGPQETQYF.

The chain employs TRBV4-1 and TRBJ1-2; 7 positions match TRBD1. Germline CDR1 reads MGHRA; CDR2 reads YSYEKL. J gave up 2 bases and V 2 bases, and 8 bases lay outside the gene matches. The CDR3 totals 16 residues. CDR3 in amino acids: CASSQPRDRANYGYTF. CDR3 DNA: TGCGCCAGCAGCCAACCCCGAGACAGGGCAAACTATGGCTACACCTTC.

This clone was observed a handful of times. The rearrangement uses TRBV2 and TRBJ1-4; D ambiguous. Germline values: CDR1 SNHLY, CDR2 FYNNEI. The CDR3 spans 14 residues. V lost 1 base, J lost 4 bases, and 7 bases lay in between. CDR3 sequence: CASSEDGFNEKLFF. DNA for the CDR3: TGTGCCAGCAGTGAAGACGGGTTTAATGAAAAACTGTTTTTT. Using reference TRBV2 and TRBJ1-4 for the parts outside the CDR3, the full variable domain is EPEVTQTPSHQVTQMGQEVILRCVPISNHLYFYWYRQILGQKVEFLVSFYNNEISEKSEIFDDQFSVERPDGSNFTLKIRSTKLEDSAMYFCASSEDGFNEKLFFGSGTQLSVL.

The chain couples TRBV7-9 to TRBJ1-2; a possible D gene is TRBD1 (5 bases). CDR1 and CDR2 from the germline V gene are SEHNR and FQNEAQ (reference sequence). The CDR3 sequence is 16 residues long. Trimming took off 2 bases at V and 4 bases at J, with 17 bases between the two ends. CDR3: CASSLRRSGGSYGYTF. The CDR3 bases are TGTGCCAGCAGCTTAAGGAGATCCGGGGGAAGCTATGGCTACACCTTC.

This chain connects TRBV7-9 to TRBJ2-5, with TRBD2 matching 11 bases. Germline lookup yields CDR1 SEHNR and CDR2 FQNEAQ (reference sequence). The CDR3 sequence is 14 residues long. The trim removed 3 bases at V and 9 bases at J, leaving 6 bases unmatched. The CDR3 reads CASSLTTSGAAQYF. The CDR3, as DNA: TGTGCCAGCAGCTTGACGACTAGCGGGGCGGCCCAGTACTTC.

The chain links TRBV12-5 to TRBJ1-5, with D tentatively TRBD1 (5 bases). The CDR3 sequence is 17 residues long. CDR1 LGHNT and CDR2 FRNRAP come from the germline V gene. V lost 0 bases and J lost 2, with 14 bases in between. CDR3 region: CASGLVGVRIGNQPQHF. DNA for the CDR3: TGTGCTAGTGGTTTGGTAGGGGTTCGAATCGGCAATCAGCCCCAGCATTTT. The variable domain in full, completed from reference TRBV12-5 and TRBJ1-5, reads DARVTQTPRHKVTEMGQEVTMRCQPILGHNTVFWYRQTMMQGLELLAYFRNRAPLDDSGMPKDRFSAEMPDATLATLKIQPSEPRDSAVYFCASGLVGVRIGNQPQHFGDGTRLSIL.

This clone was observed a few times. The genes are TRBV27 and TRBJ1-6, with a possible D match to TRBD1 (6 bases). V was cut by 4 bases and J by 5 bases, with 12 bases left in between. Germline assignment: CDR1 MNHEY and CDR2 SMNVEV (reference sequence). The CDR3 runs to 15 residues. The chain's CDR3 is CASSYVGGNNSPLHF. The CDR3, as DNA: TGTGCCAGCAGTTATGTAGGGGGTAATAATTCACCCCTCCACTTT.

The chain joins TRBV28 to TRBJ2-3; TRBD1 is a possible D gene (6 bases). CDR1 is MDHEN, CDR2 SYDVKM, per germline. V lost 1 base to trimming and J lost 4 bases, with 6 bases between them. This CDR3 comprises 13 residues. In nucleotides, the CDR3 is TGTGCCAGCAGTTTATACAGGGCAGATACGCAGTATTTT. Protein sequence: CASSLYRADTQYF.

The V and J genes are TRBV30 and TRBJ2-1; unclear D gene. The CDR3 runs 13 residues. Between the trimmed V and J ends, which lost 0 bases and 9 bases, there was a span of 12 bases. The germline V gene has CDR1 GTSNPN and CDR2 SVGIG (reference sequence). The CDR3 nucleotides read TGTGCCTGGAGTGTAGTGCGATTTGGTGAGCAGTTCTTC. Residues: CAWSVVRFGEQFF.

V and J are TRBV2 and TRBJ2-5; TRBD2 agrees at 8 bases. CDR3 length: 15 residues. V was pared by 6 bases and J by 5 bases, with 11 bases of the junction left unmatched. The germline gives CDR1 SNHLY, CDR2 FYNNEI. Here the CDR3 reads CASSPGLVTRETQYF. The CDR3 nucleotides read TGTGCCAGCAGCCCGGGACTAGTGACGCGGGAGACCCAGTACTTC.

This rearrangement joins TRBV14 to TRBJ2-2; D gene ambiguous. Germline V gives CDR1 SGHDN, CDR2 FVKESK. V shed 6 bases and J shed 3 bases, with 14 bases lying between them. This CDR3 is built from 15 residues. The CDR3 coding sequence is TGTGCCAGCAGTCCTCCTTCCCGGGACACCGGGGAGCTGTTTTTT. Its protein is CASSPPSRDTGELFF.

This chain connects TRBV4-1 to TRBJ2-7, with D perhaps TRBD1 (6 bases). The CDR3 runs 16 residues. From germline, CDR1 is MGHRA and CDR2 YSYEKL. The V end lost 1 base, the J end lost 1 base, and 14 bases lay between the germline ends. CDR3 DNA sequence: TGCGCCAGCAGCCAAGCCCCAGGGGTCCAATCCTACGAGCAGTACTTC. It translates to CASSQAPGVQSYEQYF.

The chain links TRBV15 to TRBJ1-4, with no clear D. The germline CDR1 and CDR2 sequences are LNHNV and YYDKDF (reference sequence). V gave up 8 bases and J gave up 6 bases, with 13 bases separating them. This CDR3 is 13 amino acids long. The CDR3 coding sequence is TGTGCCACCGCCCGGACTGTAGATGAAAAACTGTTTTTT. This encodes CATARTVDEKLFF. The full variable domain, its missing parts supplied by reference TRBV15 and TRBJ1-4, is DAMVIQNPRYQVTQFGKPVTLSCSQTLNHNVMYWYQQKSSQAPKLLFHYYDKDFNNEADTPDNFQSRRPNTSFCFLDIRSPGLGDTAMYLCATARTVDEKLFFGSGTQLSVL.

The chain employs TRBV29-1 and TRBJ1-1, with 8 bases fitting TRBD1. This CDR3 is 14 amino acids long. The V segment lost 0 bases and the J segment 5 bases; nucleotides outside the gene matches: 5. In germline, CDR1 is SQVTM, CDR2 ANQGSEA. CDR3 coding DNA: TGCAGCGTTGAAGACGATGGACAGGGAACTGAAGCTTTCTTT. This codes for CSVEDDGQGTEAFF.

The chain carries TRBV10-2 and TRBJ1-2, with D perhaps TRBD1 (5 bases). V dropped 5 bases and J dropped 5 bases, with 18 bases sitting between them. The CDR3 loop spans 15 amino acids. Germline V gene data show CDR1 as WSHSY and CDR2 as SAAADI. CDR3 in DNA: TGCGCCAGCAGTCCTCCCGGGACTGAGATATATGGCTACACCTTC. Encoded protein: CASSPPGTEIYGYTF.

This clone was recorded a few times. J is TRBJ2-1 and V is TRBV27, with D maybe TRBD1 (8 bases). The germline V and J ends were trimmed by 4 bases and 7 bases, with 17 bases remaining between them. CDR3 length: 15 residues. Germline CDR1 is MNHEY and CDR2 is SMNVEV (reference sequence). CDR3 DNA: TGTGCCAGCAGTTCCCCCACAGGGGGGGTAAATGAGCAGTTCTTC. It translates to CASSSPTGGVNEQFF.

The rearrangement joins TRBV9 to TRBJ1-2, with a weak D call TRBD1 (6 bases). The ends were cut back, 1 base at V and 6 bases at J, with 13 bases in the middle. This CDR3 is 14 amino acids long. Germline CDR1 and CDR2: SGDLS and YYNGEE. The CDR3 nucleotides are TGTGCCAGCAGCGTAAGGGGGGGCGCGGATGGCTACACCTTC. The encoded protein is CASSVRGGADGYTF.

CDR3 sequence: CASSQDLTTGSYGYTF. The CDR3 DNA is TGCGCCAGCAGCCAAGATCTTACCACGGGGAGCTATGGCTACACCTTC. The J gene is TRBJ1-2, the V gene TRBV4-1; the D is unclear. The CDR3 is 16 residues long. V was shortened by 0 bases and J by 4 bases, with 15 bases between the two germline ends. The V gene's germline CDR1 is MGHRA and CDR2 YSYEKL.